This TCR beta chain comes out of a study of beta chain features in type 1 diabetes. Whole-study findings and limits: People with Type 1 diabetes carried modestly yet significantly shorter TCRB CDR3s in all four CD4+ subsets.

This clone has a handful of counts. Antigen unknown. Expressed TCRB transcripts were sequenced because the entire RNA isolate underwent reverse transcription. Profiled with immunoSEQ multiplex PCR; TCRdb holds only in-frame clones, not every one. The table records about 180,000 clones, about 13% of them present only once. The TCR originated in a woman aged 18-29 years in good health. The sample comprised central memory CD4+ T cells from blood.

This CDR3 reads CASSSGQGSSGANVLTF. The DNA for the CDR3 is TGCGCCAGCAGCTCCGGACAGGGCAGTTCTGGGGCCAACGTCCTGACTTTC. The V gene is TRBV5-1, the J gene TRBJ2-6, with TRBD1 identical over 8 bases. The junction had 6 bases not matched to a gene; V was cut back by 3 bases and J by 1 base. The CDR3 is 17 amino acids. Germline CDR1 SGHRS, CDR2 YFSETQ.